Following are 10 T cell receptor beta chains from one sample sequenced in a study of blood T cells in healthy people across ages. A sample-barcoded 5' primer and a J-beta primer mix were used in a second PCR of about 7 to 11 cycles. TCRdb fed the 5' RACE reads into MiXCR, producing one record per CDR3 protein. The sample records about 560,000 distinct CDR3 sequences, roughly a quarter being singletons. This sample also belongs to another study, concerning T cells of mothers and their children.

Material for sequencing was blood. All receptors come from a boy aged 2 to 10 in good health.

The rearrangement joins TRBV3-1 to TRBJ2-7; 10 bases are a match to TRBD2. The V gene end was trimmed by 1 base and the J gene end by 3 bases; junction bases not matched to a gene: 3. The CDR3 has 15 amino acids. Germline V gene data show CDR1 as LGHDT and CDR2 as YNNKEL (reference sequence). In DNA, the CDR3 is TGTGCCAGCAGCCAAGCCGGGACTAGCGTCTACGAGCAGTACTTC. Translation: CASSQAGTSVYEQYF.

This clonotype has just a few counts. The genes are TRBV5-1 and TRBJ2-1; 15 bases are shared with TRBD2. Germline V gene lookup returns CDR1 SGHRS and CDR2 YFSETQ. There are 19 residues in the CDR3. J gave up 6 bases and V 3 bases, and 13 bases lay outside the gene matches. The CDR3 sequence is CASSSGLAGGPRDCNEQFF. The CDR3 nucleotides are TGCGCCAGCAGCTCCGGACTAGCGGGAGGGCCGAGGGACTGCAATGAGCAGTTCTTC. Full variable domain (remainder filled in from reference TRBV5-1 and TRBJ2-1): KAGVTQTPRYLIKTRGQQVTLSCSPISGHRSVSWYQQTPGQGLQFLFEYFSETQRNKGNFPGRFSGRQFSNSRSEMNVSTLELGDSALYLCASSSGLAGGPRDCNEQFFGPGTRLTVL.

The DNA for the CDR3 is TGCGCCAGCAGCCGAGCTAGCGCTCAGGGGGAGACCCAGTACTTC. Translated, it gives CASSRASAQGETQYF. V is TRBV5-1 and J is TRBJ2-5; D may match TRBD1 or TRBD2 (6 bases each). Germline CDR1 is SGHRS and CDR2 is YFSETQ. The CDR3 is 15 residues long. Trimming removed 4 bases from V and 5 bases from J, with 18 bases in between.

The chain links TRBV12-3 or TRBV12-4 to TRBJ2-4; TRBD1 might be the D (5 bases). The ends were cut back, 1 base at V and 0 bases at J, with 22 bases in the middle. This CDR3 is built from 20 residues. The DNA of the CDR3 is TGTGCCAGCAGTTTAGTTAGGGCAAGGGGTCTAACCATAGCCAAAAACATTCAGTACTTC. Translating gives CASSLVRARGLTIAKNIQYF.

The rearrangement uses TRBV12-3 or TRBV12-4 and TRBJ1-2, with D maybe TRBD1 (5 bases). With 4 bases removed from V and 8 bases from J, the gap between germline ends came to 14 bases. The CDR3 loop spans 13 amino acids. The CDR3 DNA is TGTGCCAGCAGTTATAGGGGATTTGACGGCTACACCTTC. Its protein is CASSYRGFDGYTF.

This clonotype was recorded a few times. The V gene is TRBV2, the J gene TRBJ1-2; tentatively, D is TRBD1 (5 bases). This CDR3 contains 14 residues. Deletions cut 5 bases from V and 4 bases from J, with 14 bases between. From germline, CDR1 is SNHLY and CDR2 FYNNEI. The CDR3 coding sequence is TGTGCCAGCAGTCCTATGACAGACAGCTATGGCTACACCTTC. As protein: CASSPMTDSYGYTF. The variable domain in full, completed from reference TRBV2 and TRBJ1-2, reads EPEVTQTPSHQVTQMGQEVILRCVPISNHLYFYWYRQILGQKVEFLVSFYNNEISEKSEIFDDQFSVERPDGSNFTLKIRSTKLEDSAMYFCASSPMTDSYGYTFGSGTRLTVV.

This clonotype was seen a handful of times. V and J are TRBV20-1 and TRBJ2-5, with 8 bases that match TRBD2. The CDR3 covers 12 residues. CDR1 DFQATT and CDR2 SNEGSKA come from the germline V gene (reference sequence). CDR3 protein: CSVREGLETQYF. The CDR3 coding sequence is TGCAGCGTCCGGGAGGGCCTGGAGACCCAGTACTTC.

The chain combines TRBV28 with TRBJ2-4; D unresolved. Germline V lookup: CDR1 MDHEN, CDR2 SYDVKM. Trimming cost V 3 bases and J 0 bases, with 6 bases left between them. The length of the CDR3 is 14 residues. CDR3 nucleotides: TGTGCCAGCAGTTTTTGGGTAGCCAAAAACATTCAGTACTTC. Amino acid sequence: CASSFWVAKNIQYF.

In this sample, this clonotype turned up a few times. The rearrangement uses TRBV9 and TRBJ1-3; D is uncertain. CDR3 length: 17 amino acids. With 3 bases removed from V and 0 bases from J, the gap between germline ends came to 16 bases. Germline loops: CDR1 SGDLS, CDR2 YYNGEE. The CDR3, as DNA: TGTGCCAGCAGCGGCCTTACTTCCGGGTCCTCTGGAAACACCATATATTTT. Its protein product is CASSGLTSGSSGNTIYF.

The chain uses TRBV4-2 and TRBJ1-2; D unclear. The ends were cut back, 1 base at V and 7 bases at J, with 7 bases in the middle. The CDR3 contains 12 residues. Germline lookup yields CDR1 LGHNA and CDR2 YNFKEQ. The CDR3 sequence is CASSQGSSGYTF. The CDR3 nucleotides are TGTGCCAGCAGCCAAGGTTCGAGTGGCTACACCTTC.